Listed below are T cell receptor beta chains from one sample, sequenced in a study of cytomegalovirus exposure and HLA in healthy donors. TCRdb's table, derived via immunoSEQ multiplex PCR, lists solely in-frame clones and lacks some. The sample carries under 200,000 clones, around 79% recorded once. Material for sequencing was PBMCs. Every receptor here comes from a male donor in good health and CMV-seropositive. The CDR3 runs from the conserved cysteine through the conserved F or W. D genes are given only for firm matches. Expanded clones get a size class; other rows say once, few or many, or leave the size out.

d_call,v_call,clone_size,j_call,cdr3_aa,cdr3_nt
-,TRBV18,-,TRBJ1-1,CASHALEGYTEAFF,TGTGCCAGCCACGCCTTGGAGGGGTACACTGAAGCTTTCTTT
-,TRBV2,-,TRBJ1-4,CARGGLTTNEKLFF,TGTGCCAGGGGGGGGCTGACAACTAATGAAAAACTGTTTTTT
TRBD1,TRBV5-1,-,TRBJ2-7,CASSGRTGPYEQYF,TGCGCCAGCAGCGGGCGGACAGGCCCCTACGAGCAGTACTTC
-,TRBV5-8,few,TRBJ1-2,CASSPPYPSGEGYGYTF,TGTGCCAGCAGCCCGCCCTACCCATCAGGGGAAGGGTATGGCTACACCTTC
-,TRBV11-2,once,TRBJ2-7,CASSLDTGRGQNEQYF,TGTGCCAGCAGCTTAGATACGGGCAGAGGGCAAAACGAGCAGTACTTC
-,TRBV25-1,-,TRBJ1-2,CASSEFRGASGYTF,TGTGCCAGCAGTGAATTTCGGGGGGCTAGTGGCTACACCTTC
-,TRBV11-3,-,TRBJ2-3,CASSLGADTQYF,TGTGCCAGCAGCTTAGGCGCAGATACGCAGTATTTT
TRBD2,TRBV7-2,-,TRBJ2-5,CASSPSGGQTQYF,TGTGCCAGCAGTCCTAGCGGGGGGCAGACCCAGTACTTC
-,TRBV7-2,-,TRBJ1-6,CASSILQGSYNSPLHF,TGTGCCAGCAGCATATTACAGGGTTCCTATAATTCACCCCTCCACTTT
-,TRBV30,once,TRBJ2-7,CAWLETGKQYF,TGTGCCTGGTTAGAAACAGGGAAGCAGTACTTC
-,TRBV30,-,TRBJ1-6,CAWRGYGGVNNSPLHF,TGTGCCTGGAGGGGTTACGGGGGAGTGAATAATTCACCCCTCCACTTT
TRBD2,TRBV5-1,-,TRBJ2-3,CASSRGTSGGNTDTQYF,TGCGCCAGCAGCCGCGGGACTAGCGGGGGGAACACAGATACGCAGTATTTT
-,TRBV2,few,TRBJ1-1,CASSVLRGGTEAFF,TGTGCCAGCAGTGTCCTCAGGGGTGGCACTGAAGCTTTCTTT
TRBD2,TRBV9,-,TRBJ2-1,CASSVGTSGGNEQFF,TGTGCCAGCAGCGTAGGGACTAGCGGGGGCAATGAGCAGTTCTTC
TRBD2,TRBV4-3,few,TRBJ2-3,CASSQDWARLAPTDTQYF,TGCGCCAGCAGCCAAGATTGGGCTAGACTAGCGCCCACAGATACGCAGTATTTT
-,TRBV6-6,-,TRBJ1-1,CASSYSSGGNTEAFF,TGTGCCAGCAGTTACTCGAGCGGAGGTAACACTGAAGCTTTCTTT
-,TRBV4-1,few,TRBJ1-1,CASSHGGLLGTEAFF,TGCGCCAGCAGCCACGGGGGGCTACTCGGAACTGAAGCTTTCTTT
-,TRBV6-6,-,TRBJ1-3,CASIYSGNGNTIYF,TGTGCCAGCATATATTCAGGGAATGGAAACACCATATATTTT
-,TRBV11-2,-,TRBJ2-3,CASSLGFNNVDTQYF,TGTGCCAGCAGCTTAGGATTCAACAACGTGGATACGCAGTATTTT
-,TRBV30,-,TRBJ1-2,CAWSVLWGDGYTF,TGTGCCTGGAGTGTACTCTGGGGGGATGGCTACACCTTC
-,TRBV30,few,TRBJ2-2,CAYSGGTANGELFF,TGTGCCTACTCAGGGGGGACAGCGAACGGGGAGCTGTTTTTT
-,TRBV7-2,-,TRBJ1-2,CASSLGPENYGYTF,TGTGCCAGCAGCTTAGGTCCCGAGAACTATGGCTACACCTTC
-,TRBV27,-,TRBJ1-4,CASTPTRGSREKLFF,TGTGCCAGCACTCCCACCCGGGGGTCGAGGGAAAAACTGTTTTTT
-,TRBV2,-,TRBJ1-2,CASTDETGSYGYTF,TGTGCCAGCACGGACGAGACAGGAAGCTATGGCTACACCTTC
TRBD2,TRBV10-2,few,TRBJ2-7,CASFPRGGLYEQYF,TGCGCCAGCTTCCCCCGCGGGGGGTTATACGAGCAGTACTTC
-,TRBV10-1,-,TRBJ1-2,CASSESGRNYGYTF,TGCGCCAGCAGTGAGTCGGGCAGAAACTATGGCTACACCTTC
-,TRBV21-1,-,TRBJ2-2,CASSKVGQRPNTGELFF,TGTGCCAGCAGCAAAGTGGGACAGCGCCCGAACACCGGGGAGCTGTTTTTT
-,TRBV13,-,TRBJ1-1,CASSLMLTRSEAFF,TGTGCCAGCAGCTTAATGCTAACTAGGAGTGAAGCTTTCTTT
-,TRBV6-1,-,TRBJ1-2,CASSEGAGAIYGYTF,TGTGCCAGCAGTGAAGGGGCAGGGGCAATCTATGGCTACACCTTC